Listed below are T cell receptor beta chains from one sample, sequenced in a study of cytomegalovirus exposure and HLA in healthy donors. Profiled with immunoSEQ multiplex PCR; TCRdb holds only in-frame clones, not every one. The repertoire holds approximately 140,000 clones, with around 82% as singletons. Source material: PBMCs. The receptors come from a woman in her 40s in good health and CMV-seropositive. Both conserved end residues are part of each CDR3. The D gene is left open where the match is weak. Clone size is given for some rows only: seen once, a few or many times, or a class if the clone is expanded.

size	V	J	D	DNA	CDR3
NA	TRBV18	TRBJ1-1	NA	TGTGCCAGCTCTTACTTCGAACGTATCACTGAAGCTTTCTTT	CASSYFERITEAFF
NA	TRBV25-1	TRBJ2-1	NA	TGTGCCAGCAGTGGCCCAAGCGGCTCCTACAATGAGCAGTTCTTC	CASSGPSGSYNEQFF
NA	TRBV9	TRBJ2-7	NA	TGTGCCAGCAGCGTAGGGGGGACATACGGCTACGAGCAGTACTTC	CASSVGGTYGYEQYF
NA	TRBV7-9	TRBJ2-3	TRBD2	TGTGCCAGCAGCCCAGCGGGAGCCACAGATACGCAGTATTTT	CASSPAGATDTQYF
NA	TRBV2	TRBJ1-4	NA	TGTGCCAGCGGAGGAGGGGCCACTAATGAAAAACTGTTTTTT	CASGGGATNEKLFF
few	TRBV10-3	TRBJ2-3	NA	TGTGCCATCAGCACAGGGAGGGGCCCAGATACGCAGTATTTT	CAISTGRGPDTQYF
NA	TRBV29-1	TRBJ2-6	NA	TGCAGCGGGGCGTTTGGGGCCAACGTCCTGACTTTC	CSGAFGANVLTF
NA	TRBV6-5	TRBJ2-1	TRBD2	TGTGCCAGCAGTTACGTAGCGGGAGGGATTGATGAGCAGTTCTTC	CASSYVAGGIDEQFF
few	TRBV5-1	TRBJ2-1	TRBD2	TGCGCCAGCAGCTTAGCGGGAGAGTTAAGTGAGCAGTTCTTC	CASSLAGELSEQFF
NA	TRBV29-1	TRBJ2-4	TRBD1	TGCAGCGTTGAAACAGGGGGCGCGGGGGCCAAAAACATTCAGTACTTC	CSVETGGAGAKNIQYF
NA	TRBV12-5	TRBJ1-1	NA	TGTGCTAGTGAACTTACAGGGTTTTCTGAAGCTTTCTTT	CASELTGFSEAFF
NA	TRBV5-1	TRBJ1-2	NA	TGCGCCAGCAGCTTAGCAGGTCGTTCGGGCTACACCTTC	CASSLAGRSGYTF
NA	TRBV7-9	TRBJ2-3	TRBD2	TGTGCCAGCAGCTTAGTAGCGGGGGGCACAGATACGCAGTATTTT	CASSLVAGGTDTQYF
NA	TRBV5-1	TRBJ1-2	NA	TGCGCCAGCAGGAGGGACGGACAGAAGTATGGCTACACCTTC	CASRRDGQKYGYTF
once	TRBV28	TRBJ2-5	NA	TGTGCCAGCGGCCAGACCCAGTACTTC	CASGQTQYF
NA	TRBV13	TRBJ2-7	TRBD2	TGTGCCAGCAGCTTAAGAAGCGGGAGCTCCTACGAGCAGTACTTC	CASSLRSGSSYEQYF
NA	TRBV9	TRBJ2-1	TRBD2	TGTGCCAGCAGCGTGAGGACTAGCGGATACAATGAGCAGTTCTTC	CASSVRTSGYNEQFF
few	TRBV29-1	TRBJ1-2	NA	TGCAGCGTTGAAGATGCGGGCGGTGGCTACACCTTC	CSVEDAGGGYTF
NA	TRBV5-1	TRBJ1-2	NA	TGCGCCAGCAGCCAGGGGAACTATGGCTACACCTTC	CASSQGNYGYTF
NA	TRBV5-6	TRBJ2-6	NA	TGTGCCAGCAGCTCGAGCGGACAGTACTACTCTGGGGCCAACGTCCTGACTTTC	CASSSSGQYYSGANVLTF
once	TRBV5-1	TRBJ1-4	NA	TGCGCCAGCAGCTTGGTGGCAGGGGATGAAAAACTGTTTTTT	CASSLVAGDEKLFF
NA	TRBV20-1	TRBJ1-2	NA	TGCGGGAACAGGGAAATCTATGGCTACACCTTC	CGNREIYGYTF
NA	TRBV7-6	TRBJ2-5	NA	TGTGCCAGCAGCTCTTGGACAGAGCAAGAGACCCAGTACTTC	CASSSWTEQETQYF
NA	TRBV5-4	TRBJ2-4	TRBD2	TGTGCCAGCAGCTTGGGTGGAGTAGCGGGGAGCAAAAACATTCAGTACTTC	CASSLGGVAGSKNIQYF
NA	TRBV11-2	TRBJ2-7	NA	TGTGCCAGCAGCTTAGTGGTAGCGCCAGGCGGGGAGCAGTACTTC	CASSLVVAPGGEQYF
NA	TRBV27	TRBJ2-7	NA	TGTGCCAGCAGTTTACATCCGAGGGGGTCCTACGAGCAGTACTTC	CASSLHPRGSYEQYF
NA	TRBV11-3	TRBJ2-2	TRBD2	TGTGCCAGCAGCTTCGGACTAGCGTCCACCGGGGAGCTGTTTTTT	CASSFGLASTGELFF
NA	TRBV2	TRBJ2-5	TRBD2	TGTGCCAGCATTGGACTAGAGCTAATCACCCAGTACTTC	CASIGLELITQYF
once	TRBV6-5	TRBJ1-2	TRBD1	TGTGCCAGCAGGATGTCGGGACAGATCAACTATGGCTACACCTTC	CASRMSGQINYGYTF
NA	TRBV30	TRBJ2-7	TRBD1	TGTGCCTGGAGAACTGTGCTCGGACAGGGGGCTGGCGAGCAGTACTTC	CAWRTVLGQGAGEQYF
NA	TRBV7-8	TRBJ1-2	NA	TGTGCCAGCAGCTTAGAGGGGGGGCGCGGCTATGGCTACACCTTC	CASSLEGGRGYGYTF
NA	TRBV30	TRBJ2-7	NA	TGTGCCTGGACTTACGGAGCCCTGAGCTACGAGCAGTACTTC	CAWTYGALSYEQYF
NA	TRBV5-1	TRBJ2-3	NA	TGCGCCAGCAGCGCGGGACAGAACACAGATACGCAGTATTTT	CASSAGQNTDTQYF
once	TRBV5-4	TRBJ2-1	TRBD1	TGTGCCAGCAGCCTGACAGGGGACGATGAGCAGTTCTTC	CASSLTGDDEQFF
NA	TRBV7-9	TRBJ2-5	TRBD2	TGTGCCAGCAGCACTAGCGGGAGGACGGCTAGACAAGAGACCCAGTACTTC	CASSTSGRTARQETQYF
NA	TRBV5-1	TRBJ2-2	NA	TGCGCCAGCAGACGGGAAACGAACACCGGGGAGCTGTTTTTT	CASRRETNTGELFF
NA	TRBV4-2	TRBJ2-3	TRBD2	TGTGCCAGCAGCCAAGAACGGGGGGAAACAGATACGCAGTATTTT	CASSQERGETDTQYF
NA	TRBV5-1	TRBJ2-7	TRBD2	TGCGCCAGCCGCGAGGCTAGCGGGTCGTTTAGGTACGAGCAGTACTTC	CASREASGSFRYEQYF
NA	TRBV6-6	TRBJ2-3	NA	TGTGCCAGCAGTTATCTCGGGAGCGGCACAGATACGCAGTATTTT	CASSYLGSGTDTQYF
NA	TRBV4-1	TRBJ2-1	TRBD2	TGCGCCAGCAGCCCGGGACTAGCGATGGAGCAGTTCTTC	CASSPGLAMEQFF
NA	TRBV7-6	TRBJ1-2	TRBD1	TGTGCCAGCAGCCCAGGCGGGACAGCCTATGGCTACACCTTC	CASSPGGTAYGYTF
few	TRBV27	TRBJ2-1	TRBD1	TGTGCCAGCAGCTACAGGGGTAATGAGCAGTTCTTC	CASSYRGNEQFF
NA	TRBV7-9	TRBJ1-2	NA	TGTGCCAGCAGCTACCGGGACACCCCTGCCTTC	CASSYRDTPAF
few	TRBV12-5	TRBJ2-7	NA	TGTGCTAGTGGTTTGGGGACGGGGGTCCACGAGCAGTACTTC	CASGLGTGVHEQYF
NA	TRBV10-3	TRBJ1-1	NA	TGTGCCATCAGTGAAAGGCAGGGGATTGCTGAAGCTTTCTTT	CAISERQGIAEAFF
NA	TRBV5-1	TRBJ1-4	NA	TGCGCCAGCAGCTTCTCAACTAATGAAAAACTGTTTTTT	CASSFSTNEKLFF